One sample yielded the 28 T cell receptor beta chains listed below, sequenced in a study of beta chain features in type 1 diabetes. These TCRs are of unknown antigen specificity. Study findings and constraints: Shorter TCRB CDR3s, moderately but significantly so, marked every one of the four CD4+ subsets in Type 1 diabetes patients.

Sequencing targeted expressed TCRB transcripts, as all isolated RNA had been reverse transcribed. Generated by immunoSEQ multiplex PCR, the TCRdb table keeps only in-frame clones and is missing some. The sample yields 100,000 to 150,000 clones, less than 20% seen once. The sample was central memory CD4+ T cells from blood. These receptor sequences come from a man in his thirties or forties with type 1 diabetes.

The chain has TRBV4-2 and TRBJ1-2; no reliable D call. The CDR3 totals 14 residues. V was clipped by 1 base and J by 6 bases, with 12 bases between them. Per germline, CDR1 LGHNA and CDR2 YNFKEQ. The CDR3 sequence is CASSQGGEFNGYTF. CDR3 DNA sequence: TGTGCCAGCAGCCAAGGGGGAGAGTTTAATGGCTACACCTTC.

Written as DNA, the CDR3 is TGCGCCAGCAGCTCCGGGACAGCGTCCTACGAGCAGTACTTC. This translates into CASSSGTASYEQYF. The chain couples TRBV5-1 to TRBJ2-7; 7 bases align to TRBD1. V was clipped by 3 bases and J by 1 base; unmatched bases: 4. From germline, CDR1 is SGHRS and CDR2 YFSETQ. CDR3 length: 14 amino acids.

A few counts support this clone. This rearrangement joins TRBV5-1 to TRBJ2-1, with 9 bases fitting TRBD1. The CDR3 is 16 residues long. After removal of 2 bases from V and 10 bases from J, the junction contained 13 bases not matched to a gene. Per germline, CDR1 SGHRS and CDR2 YFSETQ. The CDR3: CASSFFPGQGVEEQFF. The CDR3 nucleotides are TGCGCCAGCAGCTTCTTTCCGGGACAGGGAGTAGAAGAGCAGTTCTTC.

J is TRBJ1-2 and V is TRBV28, with unresolved D. V dropped 5 bases and J dropped 2 bases, with 9 bases sitting between them. The CDR3 loop spans 13 amino acids. Germline values: CDR1 MDHEN, CDR2 SYDVKM. CDR3 in DNA: TGTGCCAGCAGTAAGGAGACCAACTATGGCTACACCTTC. This codes for CASSKETNYGYTF.

CDR3 sequence reads: CASSLDLARNYGYTF. DNA of the CDR3: TGTGCCAGCAGCTTAGATCTCGCCAGGAACTATGGCTACACCTTC. The chain combines TRBV11-2 with TRBJ1-2; D remains ambiguous. Germline CDR1 and CDR2: SGHAT and FQNNGV. The length of the CDR3 is 15 residues. Trimming took 0 bases from V and 2 from J, leaving 10 bases between them. The whole variable domain, filled in from reference TRBV11-2 and TRBJ1-2, reads EAGVAQSPRYKIIEKRQSVAFWCNPISGHATLYWYQQILGQGPKLLIQFQNNGVVDDSQLPKDRFSAERLKGVDSTLKIQPAKLEDSAVYLCASSLDLARNYGYTFGSGTRLTVV.

V gene TRBV5-1 combines with J gene TRBJ2-7; TRBD1 is a possible D gene (6 bases). CDR1 and CDR2 (germline): SGHRS, YFSETQ. Trimming pared 3 bases from V and 4 bases from J, leaving 14 bases between. The CDR3 runs 14 residues. CDR3 bases: TGCGCCAGCAGCTCGACCATCGGACAGTACGAGCAGTACTTC. Protein: CASSSTIGQYEQYF.

The chain has TRBV14 and TRBJ2-3; perhaps TRBD2 as D (6 bases). This CDR3 has 15 amino acids. Trimming removed 4 bases from V and 0 bases from J, with 11 bases in between. CDR1 and CDR2 (germline): SGHDN, FVKESK. In nucleotides, the CDR3 is TGTGCCAGCAGCCCCACTAGCTCGAGCACAGATACGCAGTATTTT. Protein product: CASSPTSSSTDTQYF.

In its sample, this clone was seen many times. The rearrangement uses TRBV4-2 and TRBJ1-4; a possible D gene is TRBD1 (6 bases). From germline, CDR1 is LGHNA and CDR2 YNFKEQ. Trimming took 0 bases from V and 6 from J, leaving 14 bases between them. The CDR3 consists of 16 residues. DNA of the CDR3: TGTGCCAGCAGCCAAGATCGGGGGGCCGGGGATGAAAAACTGTTTTTT. Translation gives CASSQDRGAGDEKLFF.

The chain carries TRBV29-1 and TRBJ2-7; the D call may be TRBD1 or TRBD2 (5 bases each). The length of the CDR3 is 13 residues. Trimming pared 4 bases from V and 6 bases from J, leaving 16 bases between. CDR1 is SQVTM, CDR2 ANQGSEA, per germline. Here the CDR3 reads CSVVTGAGGEQYF. DNA for the CDR3: TGCAGCGTTGTTACCGGGGCAGGAGGCGAGCAGTACTTC.

This rearrangement joins TRBV19 to TRBJ2-3; D is ambiguous. CDR3 length: 13 amino acids. Germline CDR1 LNHDA, CDR2 SQIVND (reference sequence). Trimming shortened V by 5 bases and J by 0 bases, and 6 bases separated the two germline ends. CDR3 in DNA: TGTGCCAGTAGTCACCCTAGCACAGATACGCAGTATTTT. This codes for CASSHPSTDTQYF.

The J gene is TRBJ1-2, the V gene TRBV28; 10 positions match TRBD1. Germline V CDR1 and CDR2: MDHEN, SYDVKM. This CDR3 is built from 15 residues. The junction had 16 bases not matched to a gene; V was cut back by 6 bases and J by 12 bases. CDR3: CASSPRAGTGDLNTF. The CDR3 bases are TGTGCCAGCAGCCCCAGAGCCGGGACAGGGGATTTAAACACCTTC.

This clone turned up a few times. This chain joins TRBV9 and TRBJ2-1; no reliable D call. Germline loops: CDR1 SGDLS, CDR2 YYNGEE. The CDR3 is 14 residues long. Between the trimmed V and J ends, which lost 0 bases and 3 bases, there was a span of 7 bases. CDR3 region: CASSVGLSYNEQFF. CDR3 bases: TGTGCCAGCAGCGTAGGATTGAGCTACAATGAGCAGTTCTTC.

In its sample, this clone was seen a few times. The CDR3 nucleotides read TGTGCCAGCAGTGAAGCCCCGGTCGTAGCGGGGGGGTACAATGAGCAGTTCTTC. It specifies CASSEAPVVAGGYNEQFF. The genes are TRBV6-1 and TRBJ2-1, with TRBD2 matching over 11 bases. The CDR3 loop spans 18 amino acids. The germline V gene encodes CDR1 MNHNS and CDR2 SASEGT. V trimming: 0 bases; J trimming: 4 bases; junction bases outside the gene matches: 8.

This clone was counted only a few times. The chain has TRBV4-2 and TRBJ2-3, with 12 bases matching TRBD1. With V trimmed by 5 bases and J by 2 bases, 2 bases remained unmatched. The germline V gene has CDR1 LGHNA and CDR2 YNFKEQ. The CDR3 contains 15 residues. DNA of the CDR3: TGTGCCAGCAGCGGGACAGGGGGCAACACAGATACGCAGTATTTT. Encoded protein: CASSGTGGNTDTQYF.

V and J are TRBV5-1 and TRBJ2-7, with 7 bases aligning to TRBD1. Germline V gene sequence: CDR1 SGHRS, CDR2 YFSETQ. J lost 2 bases, V lost 4 bases, and 15 bases had no gene match. The CDR3 length is 17 residues. CDR3 sequence reads: CASSPHSGTAKTYEQYF. DNA of the CDR3: TGCGCCAGCAGCCCCCACTCAGGGACAGCCAAGACCTACGAGCAGTACTTC.

This clone was picked up a small number of times. The rearrangement joins TRBV18 to TRBJ1-2, with D perhaps matching TRBD1 (5 bases). V lost 0 bases and J 4 bases, leaving 9 bases between the germline ends. CDR3 length: 14 amino acids. CDR1 and CDR2 from the germline V gene are KGHSH and LQKENI. The CDR3 region has the DNA TGTGCCAGCTCACCACCGGGACTGATCTATGGCTACACCTTC. Its translation: CASSPPGLIYGYTF.

V usage is TRBV7-8 and J usage is TRBJ2-7; TRBD1 might be the D (5 bases). Looked up from germline, CDR1 is SGHVS and CDR2 is FQNEAQ. Trimming stripped 5 bases from V and 2 bases from J, with 13 bases between. The CDR3 is made up of 14 amino acids. CDR3 DNA: TGTGCCAGCAGCCCGCTGACAGAAACCTACGAGCAGTACTTC. Translation gives CASSPLTETYEQYF.

The sample holds a few counts of this clone. The chain employs TRBV29-1 and TRBJ1-1; 11 nucleotides line up with TRBD1. The CDR3 is 15 residues long. The V and J ends lost 6 bases and 6 bases, in that order; junction bases with no gene match: 12. Per the germline V gene, CDR1 is SQVTM and CDR2 is ANQGSEA. The CDR3 here is CSVSPGQGVSSEAFF. CDR3 DNA sequence: TGCAGCGTCTCCCCGGGACAGGGGGTTTCTTCTGAAGCTTTCTTT.

This clone was seen a handful of times. This chain uses TRBV2 with TRBJ1-2; no clear D gene. CDR3 length: 14 amino acids. The germline V and J ends were trimmed by 7 bases and 7 bases, with 19 bases remaining between them. Germline assignment: CDR1 SNHLY and CDR2 FYNNEI. The CDR3 loop is CASTRAMTSGGYTF. In DNA, the CDR3 is TGTGCCAGCACCCGGGCCATGACAAGCGGTGGCTACACCTTC.

The sample holds many counts of this clone. V is TRBV5-1 and J is TRBJ1-1; no clear D. The V gene lost 4 bases and the J gene lost 1 base, with 8 bases spanning the gap. Germline V CDR1 and CDR2: SGHRS, YFSETQ. The CDR3 totals 13 residues. The CDR3: CASSLQPNTEAFF. The CDR3 nucleotides are TGCGCCAGCAGCCTTCAGCCGAACACTGAAGCTTTCTTT.

In this sample, this clone turned up a few times. The chain combines TRBV11-2 with TRBJ2-3; unclear D gene. The germline V gene encodes CDR1 SGHAT and CDR2 FQNNGV. This CDR3 region has 11 residues. Trimming removed 5 bases at V and 6 bases at J, with 6 bases between. The CDR3 spells CASSLLDTQYF. The CDR3, as DNA: TGTGCCAGCAGCCTCCTCGATACGCAGTATTTT.

To note about this clone: The same CDR3 is also encoded by other DNA sequences in this sample. The rearrangement links TRBV9 to TRBJ2-7; D is unresolved. Trimming took 0 bases from V and 0 from J, leaving 4 bases between them. Germline V lookup: CDR1 SGDLS, CDR2 YYNGEE. This CDR3 region has 13 residues. The DNA of the CDR3 is TGTGCCAGCAGCGTAGCCCCCTCCTACGAGCAGTACTTC. This gives the protein CASSVAPSYEQYF.

This clone ranks as medium-sized (0.01 to 0.1%). This CDR3 is also generated by other DNA sequences in the sample. The chain joins TRBV25-1 to TRBJ2-4, with a weak D call TRBD2 (7 bases). V gave up 2 bases and J gave up 4 bases, with 12 bases separating them. The CDR3 is made up of 15 amino acids. Germline V gene sequence: CDR1 MGHDK, CDR2 SYGVNS. CDR3 in DNA: TGTGCCAGCAGTGAAGGGGGGGCAGGGAAAAACATTCAGTACTTC. Translating it yields CASSEGGAGKNIQYF.

This clone was counted a few times. The chain uses TRBV7-2 and TRBJ1-3; D is ambiguous. Germline lookup yields CDR1 SGHTA and CDR2 FQGNSA. The CDR3 is 11 residues long. V gave up 4 bases and J gave up 4 bases, with 2 bases separating them. The CDR3 sequence is CASSSGNTIYF. As DNA, the CDR3 is TGTGCCAGCAGCTCCGGAAACACCATATATTTT.

Only a few counts were recorded for this clone. This sequence joins TRBV4-3 and TRBJ2-7; 8 bases agree with TRBD2. The CDR3 totals 17 residues. CDR1 and CDR2 from the germline V gene are LGHNA and YSLEER. Trimming at V came to 2 bases and at J to 2 bases, leaving 11 bases not matched to a gene. CDR3 nucleotides: TGCGCCAGCAGCCAAATTTCTGGGGGCGGGGGGACCTACGAGCAGTACTTC. Translating it yields CASSQISGGGGTYEQYF.

The gene calls are TRBV21-1 and TRBJ2-1; the table's TRBD1 call for D was not verified on the DNA. TRBV21-1 is deemed a pseudogene. This CDR3 spans 18 amino acids. For the CDR3, the DNA is TGTGCCAGCAGCAAACCCTCTATACCGGGACAGCTCGGCAATGAGCAGTTCTTC. It encodes CASSKPSIPGQLGNEQFF.

The genes are TRBV27 and TRBJ2-2, with D tentatively TRBD2 (6 bases). With 5 bases removed from V and 5 bases from J, the gap between germline ends came to 12 bases. CDR1 is MNHEY and CDR2 is SMNVEV in the germline V gene (reference sequence). This CDR3 has 14 residues. The CDR3 DNA follows: TGTGCCAGCAGTCATCCACGGGGGACCGGGGAGCTGTTTTTT. Protein: CASSHPRGTGELFF.

This clone was seen once. The rearrangement links TRBV5-1 to TRBJ1-4, with a tentative D call TRBD1 (6 bases). The CDR3 consists of 15 residues. Trimming took off 5 bases at V and 7 bases at J, with 18 bases between the two ends. Looked up from germline, CDR1 is SGHRS and CDR2 is YFSETQ. DNA of the CDR3: TGCGCCAGCAGTCTGGGACACTTAGGAGGTGAAAAACTGTTTTTT. This sequence encodes CASSLGHLGGEKLFF.